Here is one T cell receptor (beta chain) with its context. Its specificity is unknown. Positive CCR7 selection of CD45RO-negative cells yielded the naive CD8 cells, and terminally differentiated effector memory CD45RA+ cells were excluded. The sample is drawn from a study of shared clonotypes between healthy human individuals. Genomic DNA of every subset was divided equally among multiple immunoSEQ plates. Assay used: immunoSEQ multiplex PCR; TCRdb lists only in-frame clones, some missing. Among around 1,900,000 clones listed, about 94% were seen once. Germline CDR1 reads SGHVS; CDR2 reads FQNEAQ. The V and J ends lost 7 bases and 7 bases respectively, with 19 bases between them. The CDR3 runs to 14 residues. Study-wide findings and caveats: Naive subsets usually exceeded memory subsets in estimated richness. Tissue TCR repertoires likely differ from these blood-only repertoires. When compared with the clonotypes that were shared by all four sorted-subset donors, the non-shared clonotypes turned out to have lower generation probabilities.

The source of this sequence is a man aged 18-30 years in good health. Some clones in this sample may be carry-over from other donors' samples. Sequencing was performed on naive CD8+ T cells from PBMCs. The J gene is TRBJ1-2, the V gene TRBV7-8; D not resolved. Here the CDR3 reads CASTPTSPAGGYTF. As DNA, the CDR3 is TGTGCCAGCACGCCGACCTCCCCGGCTGGTGGCTACACCTTC.